This passage covers 2 T cell receptor beta chains from one sample sequenced in a study of beta chain features in type 1 diabetes. Expressed TCRB transcripts were sequenced because the entire RNA isolate underwent reverse transcription. Using immunoSEQ multiplex PCR, the repertoire was profiled, and TCRdb retains in-frame clones only, with some absent. Of 810,000 or so clones detected, roughly 15% appear once; the ten largest clones hold 0.02% to 0.03%. The sequenced sample was naive CD4+ T cells from blood. These TCRs come from a woman aged 18 to 35 in good health.

The chain recombines TRBV4-3 with TRBJ2-1; TRBD1 or TRBD2 may be the D gene (6 bases each). V was pared by 0 bases and J by 2 bases, with 11 bases between. CDR1 and CDR2 from the germline V gene are LGHNA and YSLEER. This CDR3 is 16 amino acids long. The CDR3 nucleotides are TGCGCCAGCAGCCAAGATGGGGGGCGGACCTACAATGAGCAGTTCTTC. This gives the protein CASSQDGGRTYNEQFF.

This clone was counted a few times. The gene calls are TRBV28 and TRBJ2-5; no firm D call. The CDR3 totals 12 residues. Germline V gene data show CDR1 as MDHEN and CDR2 as SYDVKM. The V end lost 6 bases, the J end lost 9 bases, and 14 bases lay between the germline ends. The CDR3 region is CASRPTSEPQYF. The DNA of the CDR3 is TGTGCCAGCAGGCCAACCTCAGAACCCCAGTACTTC.